This TCR beta chain was retrieved from a study of T-cell memory formation after mild COVID-19. Overall study context: TCR clusters were largely donor specific.

V gave up 4 bases and J gave up 2 bases, with 6 bases separating them. From germline, CDR1 is KGHSH and CDR2 LQKENI. CDR3 length equals 12 residues. TCRdb re-called the 5' RACE reads with MiXCR, one entry per CDR3 protein. The data show under 250,000 distinct CDR3 sequences, 27% seen once. This clonotype has a count of ten or more. Its antigen is not identified. Study findings and constraints: Second-wave clones reaching peak frequency on day 37 lacked confirmed SARS-CoV-2 specificity. Cross-reactive memory appears to have joined, as suggested by some responding clones showing up in pre-infection memory. Chiefly within CM and EM were the contracting CD4+ clones; CD8+ ones were within EMRA.

This TCR derives from an adult woman who had mild COVID-19 (a few samples of this study predate the infection). Cell type and time point are not known. This chain links TRBV18 with TRBJ2-7; D is unclear. The sequencing sample was made of PBMCs or a T cell subset sorted from them (not recorded which). Written as DNA, the CDR3 is TGTGCCAGCTCACAGCAACCCTACGAGCAGTACTTC. It yields the protein CASSQQPYEQYF.